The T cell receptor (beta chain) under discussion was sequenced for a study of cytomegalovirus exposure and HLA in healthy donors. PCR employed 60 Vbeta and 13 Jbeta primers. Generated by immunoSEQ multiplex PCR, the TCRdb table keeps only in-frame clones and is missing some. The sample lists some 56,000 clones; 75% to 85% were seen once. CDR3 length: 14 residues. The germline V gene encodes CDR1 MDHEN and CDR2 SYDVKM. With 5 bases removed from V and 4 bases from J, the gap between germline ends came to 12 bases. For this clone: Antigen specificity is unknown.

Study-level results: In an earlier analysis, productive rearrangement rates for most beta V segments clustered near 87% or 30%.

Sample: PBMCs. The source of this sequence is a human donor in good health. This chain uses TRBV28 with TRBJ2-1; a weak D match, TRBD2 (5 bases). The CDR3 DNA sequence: TGTGCCAGCAGTAGCGCCCCGGGGTACAATGAGCAGTTCTTC. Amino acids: CASSSAPGYNEQFF.